This paragraph reports one TCR beta chain. This specimen belongs to a study of blood T cell repertoires in COVID-19. Turning to the study itself: Material from acute and convalescent COVID-19 was sourced from the United States, Italy and Spain. PBMCs, B-cell-depleted T cells, or T cells provided the cDNA or gDNA that made up the material.

Germline V lookup: CDR1 SGHRS, CDR2 YFSETQ. The CDR3 runs 17 residues. V was cut by 3 bases and J by 0 bases, with 16 bases left in between. In the study's own analysis: Counts of nucleated cells, estimated from reference gene primer amplification, were obtained. Clones were read by immunoSEQ multiplex PCR, and TCRdb kept only the in-frame ones, dropping some. That table is the source of V, J and clone size, and D and trimming were worked out from the DNA. This table holds roughly 350,000 clones, approximately 87% found once. The clonotype originates from a woman in her fifties or sixties with active or convalescent COVID-19. Specimen: peripheral blood. The gene calls are TRBV5-1 and TRBJ2-4, with a weak D call TRBD2 (6 bases). CDR3 sequence (DNA): TGCGCCAGCAGCTCACTCTCTGGCGGGATAGCCAAAAACATTCAGTACTTC. Encoded protein: CASSSLSGGIAKNIQYF.